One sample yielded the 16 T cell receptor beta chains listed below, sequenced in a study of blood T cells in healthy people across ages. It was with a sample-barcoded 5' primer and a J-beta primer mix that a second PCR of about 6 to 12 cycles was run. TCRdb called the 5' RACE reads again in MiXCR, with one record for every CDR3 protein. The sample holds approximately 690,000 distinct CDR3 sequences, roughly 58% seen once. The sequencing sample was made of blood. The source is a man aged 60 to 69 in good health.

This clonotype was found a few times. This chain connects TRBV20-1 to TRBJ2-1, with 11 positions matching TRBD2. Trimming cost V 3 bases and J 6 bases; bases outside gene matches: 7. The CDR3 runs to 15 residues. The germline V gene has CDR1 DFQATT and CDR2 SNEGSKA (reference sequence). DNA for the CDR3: TGCAGTGCTAGCGGTAGCGGGGGGGTTCTCAATGAGCAGTTCTTC. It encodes CSASGSGGVLNEQFF.

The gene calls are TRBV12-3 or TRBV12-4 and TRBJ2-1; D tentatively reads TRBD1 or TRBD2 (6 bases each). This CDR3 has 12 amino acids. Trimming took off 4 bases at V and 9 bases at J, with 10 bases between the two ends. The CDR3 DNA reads TGTGCCAGCAGTTCTACGGGGGCTGAGCAGTTCTTC. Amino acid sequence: CASSSTGAEQFF.

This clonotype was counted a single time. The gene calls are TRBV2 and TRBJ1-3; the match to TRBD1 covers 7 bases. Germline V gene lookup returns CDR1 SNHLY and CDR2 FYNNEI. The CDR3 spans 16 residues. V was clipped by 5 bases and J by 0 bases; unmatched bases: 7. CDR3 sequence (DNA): TGTGCCAGCAGTCGAGAAACAGGGGTCTCTGGAAACACCATATATTTT. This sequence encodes CASSRETGVSGNTIYF.

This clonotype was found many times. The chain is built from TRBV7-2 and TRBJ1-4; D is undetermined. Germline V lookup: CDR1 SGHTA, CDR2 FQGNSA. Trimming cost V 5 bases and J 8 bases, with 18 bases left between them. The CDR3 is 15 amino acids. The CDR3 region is CASSPKRARGEKLFF. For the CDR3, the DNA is TGTGCCAGCAGCCCAAAAAGGGCCCGTGGAGAAAAACTGTTTTTT.

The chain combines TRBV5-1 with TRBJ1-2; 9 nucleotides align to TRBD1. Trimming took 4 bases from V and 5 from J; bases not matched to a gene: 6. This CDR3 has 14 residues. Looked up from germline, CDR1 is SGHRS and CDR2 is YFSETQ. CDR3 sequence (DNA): TGCGCCAGCAGCCGACAGGGGGAGGATTATGGCTACACCTTC. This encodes CASSRQGEDYGYTF.

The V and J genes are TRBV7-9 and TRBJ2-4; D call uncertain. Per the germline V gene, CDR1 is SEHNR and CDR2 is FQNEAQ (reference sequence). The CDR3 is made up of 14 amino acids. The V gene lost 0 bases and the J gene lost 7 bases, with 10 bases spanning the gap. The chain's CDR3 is CASSLASKLNIQYF. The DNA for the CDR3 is TGTGCCAGCAGCTTAGCGTCCAAGCTTAACATTCAGTACTTC.

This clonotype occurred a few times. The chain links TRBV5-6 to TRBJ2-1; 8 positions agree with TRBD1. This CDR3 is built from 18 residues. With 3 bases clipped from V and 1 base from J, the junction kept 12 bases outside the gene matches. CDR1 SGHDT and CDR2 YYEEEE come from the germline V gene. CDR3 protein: CASSSTGRTGWSYNEQFF. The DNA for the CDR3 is TGTGCCAGCAGCTCTACCGGACGGACAGGGTGGTCCTACAATGAGCAGTTCTTC.

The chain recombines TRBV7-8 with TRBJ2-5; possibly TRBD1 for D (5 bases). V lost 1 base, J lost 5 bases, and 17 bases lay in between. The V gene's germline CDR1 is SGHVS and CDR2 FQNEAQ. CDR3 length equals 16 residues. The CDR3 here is CASSLVSGQGRETQYF. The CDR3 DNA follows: TGTGCCAGCAGCTTAGTTTCGGGTCAGGGCAGGGAGACCCAGTACTTC. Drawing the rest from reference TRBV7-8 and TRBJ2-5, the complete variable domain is GAGVSQSPRYKVAKRGQDVALRCDPISGHVSLFWYQQALGQGPEFLTYFQNEAQLDKSGLPSDRFFAERPEGSVSTLKIQRTQQEDSAVYLCASSLVSGQGRETQYFGPGTRLLVL.

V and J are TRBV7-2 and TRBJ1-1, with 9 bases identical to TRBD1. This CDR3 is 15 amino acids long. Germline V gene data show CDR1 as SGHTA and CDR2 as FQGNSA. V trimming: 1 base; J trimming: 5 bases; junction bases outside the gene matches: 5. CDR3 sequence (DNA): TGTGCCAGCAGCTTAGGGGGACAGGGAAAAACTGAAGCTTTCTTT. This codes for CASSLGGQGKTEAFF.

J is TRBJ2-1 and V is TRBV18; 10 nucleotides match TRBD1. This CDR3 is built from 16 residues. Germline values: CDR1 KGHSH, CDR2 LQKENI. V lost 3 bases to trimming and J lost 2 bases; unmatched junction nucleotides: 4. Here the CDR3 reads CASSPGQGGTYNEQFF. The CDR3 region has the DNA TGTGCCAGCTCACCCGGACAGGGGGGAACCTACAATGAGCAGTTCTTC.

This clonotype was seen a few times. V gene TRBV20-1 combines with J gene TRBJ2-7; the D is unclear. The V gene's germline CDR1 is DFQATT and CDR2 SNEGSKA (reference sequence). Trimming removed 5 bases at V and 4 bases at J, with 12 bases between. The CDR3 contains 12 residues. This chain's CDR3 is CSAPTPSYEQYF. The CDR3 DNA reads TGCAGTGCTCCGACCCCTTCGTACGAGCAGTACTTC.

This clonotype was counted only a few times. The CDR3 loop is CASSQEWGRKTQYF. For the CDR3, the DNA is TGCGCCAGCAGCCAAGAGTGGGGTAGGAAGACCCAGTACTTC. The V call is TRBV4-1, the J call TRBJ2-5; D gene uncertain. Germline V gene data show CDR1 as MGHRA and CDR2 as YSYEKL. CDR3 length: 14 amino acids. V lost 0 bases, J lost 6 bases, and 11 bases lay in between.

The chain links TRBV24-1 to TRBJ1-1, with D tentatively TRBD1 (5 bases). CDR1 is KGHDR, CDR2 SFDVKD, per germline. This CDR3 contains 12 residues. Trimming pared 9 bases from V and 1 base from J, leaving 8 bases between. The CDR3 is CATRGSNTEAFF. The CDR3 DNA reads TGTGCCACCCGGGGGTCGAACACTGAAGCTTTCTTT.

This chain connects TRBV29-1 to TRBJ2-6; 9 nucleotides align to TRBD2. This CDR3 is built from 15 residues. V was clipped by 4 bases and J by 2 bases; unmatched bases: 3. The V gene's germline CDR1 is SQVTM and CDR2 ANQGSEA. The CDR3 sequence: CSVVAGGPGANVLTF. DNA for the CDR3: TGCAGCGTTGTCGCGGGGGGGCCTGGGGCCAACGTCCTGACTTTC.

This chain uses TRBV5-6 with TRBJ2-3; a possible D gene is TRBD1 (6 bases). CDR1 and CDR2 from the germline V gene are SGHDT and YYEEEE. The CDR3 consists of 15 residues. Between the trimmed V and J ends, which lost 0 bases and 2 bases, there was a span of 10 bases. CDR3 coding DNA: TGTGCCAGCAGCTTGGTTGGGGGCCACACAGATACGCAGTATTTT. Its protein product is CASSLVGGHTDTQYF.

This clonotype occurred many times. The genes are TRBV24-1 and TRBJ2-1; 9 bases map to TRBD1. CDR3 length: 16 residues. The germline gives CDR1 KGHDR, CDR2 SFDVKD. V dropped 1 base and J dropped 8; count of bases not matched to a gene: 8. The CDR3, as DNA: TGTGCCACCAGTGATTTCGGGACAGGGAAGGGCGATGAGCAGTTCTTC. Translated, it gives CATSDFGTGKGDEQFF.